These 15 T cell receptor beta chains share one sample of origin, sequenced in a study of HIV-infected patients and healthy controls. TCRdb used MiXCR to reprocess the 5' RACE reads, holding one entry per CDR3 protein. The table shows 65,000 to 70,000 distinct CDR3 sequences, with 15% to 20% occurring only once. Sequencing was carried out using CD4+ T cells from blood. Receptors originate from a human donor in good health.

This chain links TRBV20-1 with TRBJ1-2; D is perhaps TRBD1 (5 bases). Germline V gene data show CDR1 as DFQATT and CDR2 as SNEGSKA (reference sequence). Trimming pared 6 bases from V and 0 bases from J, leaving 20 bases between. The CDR3 loop spans 16 amino acids. This CDR3 reads CSAPNRGVPSNYGYTF. The CDR3 bases are TGCAGTGCCCCAAATCGGGGGGTCCCTTCTAACTATGGCTACACCTTC.

The rearrangement links TRBV9 to TRBJ2-3; possibly TRBD1 for D (6 bases). The V and J ends lost 4 bases and 0 bases respectively, with 12 bases between them. The CDR3 runs to 15 residues. CDR1 is SGDLS and CDR2 is YYNGEE in the germline V gene. The CDR3 spells CASSSGARSTDTQYF. The CDR3 DNA reads TGTGCCAGCAGCTCAGGGGCTAGGAGCACAGATACGCAGTATTTT.

J is TRBJ2-1 and V is TRBV4-2, with TRBD2 identical over 11 bases. V trimming: 1 base; J trimming: 9 bases; junction bases outside the gene matches: 8. This CDR3 has 16 amino acids. The germline CDR1 and CDR2 sequences are LGHNA and YNFKEQ. The CDR3 loop reads CASSQVILAGVSEQFF. In DNA, the CDR3 is TGTGCCAGCAGCCAAGTTATACTAGCGGGAGTGAGTGAGCAGTTCTTC.

The V and J genes are TRBV7-2 and TRBJ1-2; D is ambiguous. The CDR3 is 16 residues long. Between the trimmed V and J ends, which lost 1 base and 0 bases, there was a span of 12 bases. The germline V gene encodes CDR1 SGHTA and CDR2 FQGNSA. Written as DNA, the CDR3 is TGTGCCAGCAGCTTAGTCGGCAGCGACGCTAACTATGGCTACACCTTC. This codes for CASSLVGSDANYGYTF.

Comments on this clonotype: At one end the junction does not follow the germline gene, possibly because of a read error. This rearrangement joins TRBV6-2 or TRBV6-3 to TRBJ1-5; a possible D gene is TRBD1 (5 bases). The CDR3 runs to 13 residues. Germline values: CDR1 MNHEY, CDR2 SVGEGT. The CDR3 DNA reads TGTGCCAGCAGTTACGACAGCATTCAGCCCCAGCATTTT. It codes for CASSYDSIQPQHF.

The sample holds many counts of this clonotype. The V and J genes are TRBV3-1 and TRBJ2-7; 10 nucleotides match TRBD2. The length of the CDR3 is 18 residues. The V segment lost 3 bases and the J segment 4 bases; nucleotides outside the gene matches: 15. In germline, CDR1 is LGHDT, CDR2 YNNKEL (reference sequence). The DNA of the CDR3 is TGTGCCAGCAGCCATCCTGGGACTAGCGAAGGGATGATGTACGAGCAGTACTTC. The encoded protein is CASSHPGTSEGMMYEQYF.

This clonotype was counted only a few times. The CDR3 protein is CASSQGQGISGANVLTF. The CDR3 coding sequence is TGTGCCAGCAGCCAGGGACAGGGTATATCTGGGGCCAACGTCCTGACTTTC. The chain combines TRBV3-1 with TRBJ2-6, with 9 bases aligning to TRBD1. This CDR3 has 17 residues. CDR1 and CDR2 from the germline V gene are LGHDT and YNNKEL (reference sequence). Trimming took 3 bases from V and 1 from J; bases not matched to a gene: 4.

The chain combines TRBV20-1 with TRBJ2-7; TRBD1 matches at 9 bases. CDR1 and CDR2 (germline): DFQATT, SNEGSKA (reference sequence). V shed 0 bases and J 4 bases; nucleotides not matched to a gene: 10. There are 16 residues in the CDR3. CDR3 DNA sequence: TGCAGTGCTAGAGATGAGGTTTACGGACAGGGGTACGAGCAGTACTTC. This sequence encodes CSARDEVYGQGYEQYF.

This clonotype came up once. The J gene is TRBJ2-5, the V gene TRBV5-6; TRBD2 is a possible D gene (6 bases). The CDR3 totals 13 residues. Germline CDR1 SGHDT, CDR2 YYEEEE. Trimming pared 7 bases from V and 1 base from J, leaving 11 bases between. In DNA form, the CDR3 reads TGTGCCAGCTTTGGGCGGGGCCAAGAGACCCAGTACTTC. Its translation is CASFGRGQETQYF.

The sample holds many counts of this clonotype. The V gene is TRBV24-1, the J gene TRBJ2-2, with D maybe TRBD2 (6 bases). This CDR3 is built from 14 residues. V lost 9 bases, J lost 3 bases, and 13 bases lay in between. Germline lookup yields CDR1 KGHDR and CDR2 SFDVKD. CDR3 protein: CATAGTPYTGELFF. The DNA for the CDR3 is TGTGCCACCGCCGGGACTCCTTACACCGGGGAGCTGTTTTTT.

This chain connects TRBV7-9 to TRBJ2-3; D not certain. V lost 5 bases and J 1 base, leaving 10 bases between the germline ends. CDR3 length: 14 residues. Germline lookup yields CDR1 SEHNR and CDR2 FQNEAQ (reference sequence). CDR3: CASSRSSGTDTQYF. The CDR3 region has the DNA TGTGCCAGCAGCCGCAGCTCTGGCACAGATACGCAGTATTTT.

Only a few counts were recorded for this clonotype. The chain combines TRBV7-2 with TRBJ2-5; 7 bases are shared with TRBD1. The ends lost 3 bases at V and 3 bases at J; junction bases unmatched: 4. In germline, CDR1 is SGHTA, CDR2 FQGNSA. The CDR3 has 14 residues. The CDR3 DNA is TGTGCCAGCAGCTTTGGGACAGCCAAAGAGACCCAGTACTTC. This translates into CASSFGTAKETQYF.

This clonotype occurred many times. This chain links TRBV7-2 with TRBJ1-2; D unresolved. The CDR3 consists of 14 residues. The V gene lost 1 base and the J gene lost 4 bases, with 10 bases spanning the gap. CDR1 SGHTA and CDR2 FQGNSA come from the germline V gene. This CDR3 reads CASSLEMGPYGYTF. Here the CDR3 DNA reads TGTGCCAGCAGCTTAGAGATGGGCCCCTATGGCTACACCTTC.

This clonotype was found many times. The rearrangement joins TRBV28 to TRBJ2-5; no firm D call. Germline V gene data show CDR1 as MDHEN and CDR2 as SYDVKM. V lost 5 bases to trimming and J lost 4 bases, with 17 bases between them. This CDR3 is 15 amino acids long. The CDR3 coding sequence is TGTGCCAGCAGTACCCCGGGTGTTCGGGCAGAGACCCAGTACTTC. This sequence encodes CASSTPGVRAETQYF.

V usage is TRBV20-1 and J usage is TRBJ2-7, with D hard to call. Trimming shortened V by 3 bases and J by 5 bases, and 17 bases separated the two germline ends. The CDR3 runs 14 residues. CDR1 is DFQATT and CDR2 is SNEGSKA in the germline V gene (reference sequence). The CDR3 region is CSASFAVTLHEQYF. The CDR3 DNA reads TGCAGTGCTAGTTTCGCGGTAACTTTGCACGAGCAGTACTTC.